This record looks at one TCR beta chain sequence and its context. The antigen is undetermined. This sample is drawn from a study of cytomegalovirus exposure and HLA in healthy donors. Study-wide results and caveats: Within the 100 to 150 validation repertoires, first-cohort TCR clusters tended to co-occur, according to a later analysis.

After removal of 2 bases from V and 7 bases from J, the junction contained 1 base not matched to a gene. Germline CDR1 and CDR2: SGHKS and YYEKEE (reference sequence). The CDR3 runs 14 residues. Here immunoSEQ multiplex PCR was the method, and the copy in TCRdb shows in-frame clones only, minus some. The data show 250,000 or so clones, with nearly 90% seen just once and 0.35% to 0.45% held by the top ten. The sequence was obtained from a young woman in good health and CMV-seronegative. The sequencing input was PBMCs. V and J are TRBV5-5 and TRBJ1-5, with 12 bases aligning to TRBD1. In DNA, the CDR3 is TGTGCCAGCAGCTTCGGGACAGGGGGCCAGCCCCAGCATTTT. It yields the protein CASSFGTGGQPQHF.